Shown below are 30 T cell receptor beta chains from a single sample sequenced in a study of memory CD4+ T cells and cytomegalovirus serostatus. Sequencing was performed with immunoSEQ multiplex PCR; in TCRdb, only in-frame clones are kept and a portion is missing. This table has approximately 23,000 clones, over 70% appearing once. Single viable CD3+CD4+CD8-CD45RO+ cells were sorted as the memory CD4+ T cells. The specimen was memory CD4+ T cells from blood. The receptors shown here come from an adult in good health and CMV-seronegative.

J is TRBJ1-3 and V is TRBV7-9; D might be TRBD1 (6 bases). Germline CDR1 and CDR2: SEHNR and FQNEAQ (reference sequence). The ends were cut back, 7 bases at V and 3 bases at J, with 19 bases in the middle. The CDR3 runs 16 residues. The CDR3 region is CASNQGLFPDGNTIYF. The CDR3 DNA sequence: TGTGCCAGCAACCAGGGGCTATTCCCCGATGGAAACACCATATATTTT.

V and J are TRBV18 and TRBJ2-5, with D unresolved. Per germline, CDR1 KGHSH and CDR2 LQKENI. V shed 9 bases and J shed 4 bases, with 6 bases lying between them. CDR3 length: 10 amino acids. The chain's CDR3 is CARDRETQYF. In nucleotides, the CDR3 is TGTGCCAGGGACCGAGAGACCCAGTACTTC.

The V gene is TRBV4-3, the J gene TRBJ2-3; 10 nucleotides align to TRBD2. V was pared by 0 bases and J by 2 bases, with 5 bases of the junction left unmatched. Germline-derived CDR1 and CDR2 are LGHNA and YSLEER. The CDR3 extends over 17 amino acids. The CDR3 nucleotides read TGCGCCAGCAGCCAAGATATGAGCGGGGGGGCCACAGATACGCAGTATTTT. Encoded protein: CASSQDMSGGATDTQYF.

The genes are TRBV4-1 and TRBJ2-2; possibly TRBD1 for D (5 bases). V shed 1 base and J shed 6 bases, with 9 bases lying between them. The CDR3 sequence is 14 residues long. The germline CDR1 and CDR2 sequences are MGHRA and YSYEKL. The CDR3: CASSQVTGSGELFF. Here the CDR3 DNA reads TGCGCCAGCAGCCAAGTAACAGGCTCCGGGGAGCTGTTTTTT.

This rearrangement joins TRBV7-9 to TRBJ1-2; no clear D gene. This CDR3 region has 12 residues. CDR1 is SEHNR, CDR2 FQNEAQ, per germline (reference sequence). V lost 2 bases and J 8 bases, leaving 9 bases between the germline ends. This chain's CDR3 is CASSLKNGGYTF. CDR3 in DNA: TGTGCCAGCAGCTTAAAAAACGGAGGCTACACCTTC.

This clone was seen a few times. The chain uses TRBV6-5 and TRBJ1-4; D may be TRBD1 (5 bases). V lost 0 bases, J lost 7 bases, and 9 bases lay in between. Looked up from germline, CDR1 is MNHEY and CDR2 is SVGAGI. This CDR3 contains 14 residues. CDR3 nucleotide sequence: TGTGCCAGCAGTTACTCAGGGGATTCTGAAAAACTGTTTTTT. It codes for CASSYSGDSEKLFF.

Notes on this clone: One end of the junction varies from germline; a read error may be responsible. This sample includes further DNA sequences coding for the same CDR3. The chain carries TRBV7-9 and TRBJ1-2; D not certain. This CDR3 spans 15 amino acids. Germline CDR1 and CDR2: SEHNR and FQNEAQ (reference sequence). CDR3 in amino acids: CASSLVLAENYGYTF. The CDR3 DNA is TGTGCCAGTAGCTTAGTGCTGGCGGAGAACTATGGCTACACCTTC.

The rearrangement links TRBV6-4 to TRBJ2-2; D tentatively reads TRBD1 or TRBD2 (5 bases each). The CDR3 totals 13 residues. Trimming removed 5 bases from V and 6 bases from J, with 10 bases in between. CDR1 is MRHNA, CDR2 SNTAGT, per germline. The CDR3 is CASSRGSSGELFF. CDR3 bases: TGTGCCAGCAGTCGGGGCTCATCCGGGGAGCTGTTTTTT.

The CDR3 protein is CASSVTREETQYF. As DNA, the CDR3 is TGTGCCAGCAGTGTAACGAGAGAAGAGACCCAGTACTTC. J is TRBJ2-5 and V is TRBV6-1; D is unresolved. Germline lookup yields CDR1 MNHNS and CDR2 SASEGT. V lost 4 bases to trimming and J lost 3 bases, with 9 bases between them. The CDR3 runs to 13 residues.

The chain recombines TRBV7-9 with TRBJ2-4; 8 nucleotides match TRBD2. This CDR3 has 14 amino acids. Germline CDR1 reads SEHNR; CDR2 reads FQNEAQ (reference sequence). V lost 4 bases to trimming and J lost 9 bases; unmatched junction nucleotides: 8. The CDR3 spells CASSSDRGGSIQYF. The CDR3 coding sequence is TGTGCCAGCAGCTCCGATCGGGGGGGGTCCATTCAGTACTTC.

The chain recombines TRBV7-8 with TRBJ2-3, with D unresolved. Trimming stripped 5 bases from V and 4 bases from J, with 7 bases between. This CDR3 spans 12 amino acids. The germline CDR1 and CDR2 sequences are SGHVS and FQNEAQ. In DNA, the CDR3 is TGTGCCAGCAGCGTGGACCCAGATACGCAGTATTTT. It is translated as CASSVDPDTQYF.

This chain connects TRBV7-9 to TRBJ2-5, with 8 bases lining up with TRBD1. The CDR3 has 16 amino acids. The junction had 13 bases not matched to a gene; V was cut back by 5 bases and J by 5 bases. Germline-derived CDR1 and CDR2 are SEHNR and FQNEAQ (reference sequence). The CDR3, as DNA: TGTGCCAGCAGCAGACAGGGGTCCTACCTCGGGGAGACCCAGTACTTC. Translating it yields CASSRQGSYLGETQYF.

The chain combines TRBV11-2 with TRBJ2-1; D is ambiguous. The CDR3 totals 14 residues. Germline CDR1 and CDR2: SGHAT and FQNNGV. V lost 5 bases to trimming and J lost 3 bases, with 11 bases between them. In nucleotides, the CDR3 is TGTGCCAGCAGCCCTCCTCCTGACTACAATGAGCAGTTCTTC. Translated, it gives CASSPPPDYNEQFF.

V gene TRBV5-1 combines with J gene TRBJ2-3; maybe TRBD2 (6 bases). CDR1 SGHRS and CDR2 YFSETQ come from the germline V gene. This CDR3 region has 12 residues. Trimming left V 7 bases short and J 6 bases short, with 12 bases between. CDR3 nucleotides: TGCGCCAGCCGGGAGCCAGGGGATACGCAGTATTTT. Protein sequence: CASREPGDTQYF.

The genes are TRBV5-5 and TRBJ2-3, with 8 bases aligning to TRBD2. The germline V gene encodes CDR1 SGHKS and CDR2 YYEKEE (reference sequence). The CDR3 is 14 residues long. The junction had 5 bases not matched to a gene; V was cut back by 5 bases and J by 3 bases. This chain's CDR3 is CASRTGGATDTQYF. CDR3 nucleotides: TGTGCCAGCAGGACCGGGGGGGCGACAGATACGCAGTATTTT.

The rearrangement links TRBV6-1 to TRBJ2-5; TRBD1 matches 10 bases. Losses at the gene ends were 7 bases for V and 2 bases for J; bases not matched to a gene: 4. CDR3 length: 14 amino acids. CDR1 MNHNS and CDR2 SASEGT come from the germline V gene. The CDR3 spells CASIRDRGQETQYF. The CDR3 DNA reads TGTGCCAGCATCCGGGACAGGGGACAAGAGACCCAGTACTTC.

Turning to this clone: Relative to the germline gene, one junction end is altered; a read error may explain this. J is TRBJ2-7 and V is TRBV6-5; weak D call: TRBD2 (7 bases). Germline CDR1 MNHEY, CDR2 SVGAGI. CDR3 length: 14 amino acids. CDR3 protein: CAIQRGAASHEQYF. CDR3 sequence (DNA): TGTGCCATCCAACGGGGGGCGGCCTCCCACGAGCAGTACTTC.

Sample share makes this clone large. This sequence joins TRBV6-5 and TRBJ2-5; D is unresolved. V was clipped by 2 bases and J by 1 base, with 11 bases between them. The CDR3 spans 15 residues. Germline values: CDR1 MNHEY, CDR2 SVGAGI. Here the CDR3 reads CASSYGVDRQETQYF. CDR3 bases: TGTGCCAGCAGTTACGGAGTTGACCGCCAAGAGACCCAGTACTTC.

This rearrangement joins TRBV18 to TRBJ2-1, with 7 bases fitting TRBD2. This CDR3 is built from 19 residues. Per germline, CDR1 KGHSH and CDR2 LQKENI. The J segment lost 5 bases and the V segment lost 3 bases, leaving 19 bases of the junction unmatched. In DNA form, the CDR3 reads TGTGCCAGCTCACCGGGGGGGAGTAGGCGGGGCCCGACTAACAATGAGCAGTTCTTC. Translating it yields CASSPGGSRRGPTNNEQFF.

The chain couples TRBV2 to TRBJ2-7, with 10 bases identical to TRBD1. This CDR3 is 14 amino acids long. Germline V gene lookup returns CDR1 SNHLY and CDR2 FYNNEI. Trimming cost V 5 bases and J 6 bases; bases outside gene matches: 7. Written as DNA, the CDR3 is TGTGCCAGCAGTTCGACCGGGACAGGGGCCGAGCAGTACTTC. Amino acids: CASSSTGTGAEQYF.

The CDR3 nucleotides read TGTGCCAGCTCAACTGGACGGGACACTGAAGCTTTCTTT. Protein sequence: CASSTGRDTEAFF. The chain recombines TRBV18 with TRBJ1-1; the D is unclear. CDR1 and CDR2 from the germline V gene are KGHSH and LQKENI. Trimming stripped 5 bases from V and 3 bases from J, with 10 bases between. The CDR3 consists of 13 residues.

The V call is TRBV28, the J call TRBJ1-1; D unresolved. CDR1 and CDR2 (germline): MDHEN, SYDVKM. Trimming took 2 bases from V and 5 from J, leaving 9 bases between them. CDR3 length equals 13 residues. CDR3 loop: CASSLRPKTEAFF. For the CDR3, the DNA is TGTGCCAGCAGTTTAAGGCCCAAGACTGAAGCTTTCTTT.

This chain connects TRBV29-1 to TRBJ2-1, with D possibly matching TRBD1 (5 bases). The V and J ends lost 6 bases and 10 bases respectively, with 10 bases between them. This CDR3 is 10 amino acids long. Per germline, CDR1 SQVTM and CDR2 ANQGSEA. CDR3 residues: CSVTSGEQFF. The CDR3 nucleotides read TGCAGCGTGACCTCAGGGGAGCAGTTCTTC.

V is TRBV18 and J is TRBJ1-1; maybe TRBD1 (5 bases). CDR3 length: 16 amino acids. Trimming removed 3 bases at V and 4 bases at J, with 18 bases between. Per germline, CDR1 KGHSH and CDR2 LQKENI. The CDR3 protein is CASSPSTGLGGTEAFF. The DNA of the CDR3 is TGTGCCAGCTCACCTTCAACGGGACTAGGCGGCACTGAAGCTTTCTTT.

J is TRBJ1-2 and V is TRBV5-6, with D uncertain. Trimming cost V 1 base and J 5 bases, with 18 bases left between them. CDR1 and CDR2 from the germline V gene are SGHDT and YYEEEE. The CDR3 loop spans 16 amino acids. The CDR3 reads CASSLTGFTLYYGYTF. CDR3 sequence (DNA): TGTGCCAGCAGCTTGACGGGGTTTACTCTTTATTATGGCTACACCTTC.

The chain is built from TRBV19 and TRBJ2-4; D is possibly TRBD1 (6 bases). Germline lookup yields CDR1 LNHDA and CDR2 SQIVND (reference sequence). This CDR3 contains 15 residues. The V end was cut by 1 base, the J end by 0 bases, with 7 bases between. The CDR3, as DNA: TGTGCCAGTAGTATAGGGGGGCTAGCCAAAAACATTCAGTACTTC. It yields the protein CASSIGGLAKNIQYF.

This chain joins TRBV28 and TRBJ2-2; the D call may be TRBD1 or TRBD2 (5 bases each). With 6 bases removed from V and 0 bases from J, the gap between germline ends came to 11 bases. The CDR3 is 15 amino acids. Germline lookup yields CDR1 MDHEN and CDR2 SYDVKM. The CDR3 loop is CASSRDVTNTGELFF. The CDR3 region has the DNA TGTGCCAGCAGCCGGGACGTTACGAACACCGGGGAGCTGTTTTTT.

This CDR3 reads CASSQQLAGAQETQYF. The CDR3 region has the DNA TGTGCCAGCAGCCAGCAACTAGCGGGGGCACAAGAGACCCAGTACTTC. This sequence joins TRBV14 and TRBJ2-5, with 11 nucleotides matching TRBD2. CDR3 size: 16 residues. The junction had 5 bases not matched to a gene; V was cut back by 3 bases and J by 2 bases. CDR1 and CDR2 from the germline V gene are SGHDN and FVKESK.

This chain links TRBV5-6 with TRBJ1-5, with 10 positions matching TRBD1. With 2 bases clipped from V and 3 bases from J, the junction kept 5 bases outside the gene matches. The CDR3 has 16 amino acids. Germline V gene lookup returns CDR1 SGHDT and CDR2 YYEEEE. The CDR3 loop is CASSFIGQGDNQPQHF. CDR3 nucleotide sequence: TGTGCCAGCAGCTTTATTGGACAGGGGGACAATCAGCCCCAGCATTTT.

This chain connects TRBV7-2 to TRBJ1-5; 9 bases are a match to TRBD1. The CDR3 consists of 17 residues. With V trimmed by 0 bases and J by 6 bases, 9 bases remained unmatched. The germline V gene encodes CDR1 SGHTA and CDR2 FQGNSA. CDR3 residues: CASSLAGGGQGSQPQHF. In nucleotides, the CDR3 is TGTGCCAGCAGCTTAGCGGGGGGGGGACAGGGATCTCAGCCCCAGCATTTT.